The 14 T cell receptor beta chains reported below all come from one sample, sequenced in a study of metastatic and nonmetastatic thyroid tumors. None of the patients had undergone any treatment ahead of thyroid surgery. TCRdb re-called the PCR reads via MiXCR. Of under 9,000 clones listed, around 40% are singletons. The sample was tumor tissue. These receptors originate from a male donor with papillary thyroid cancer or a benign thyroid nodule (not recorded which). Some clones in this sample may be carry-over from other donors' samples.

V usage is TRBV28 and J usage is TRBJ1-1; D uncertain. CDR1 is MDHEN, CDR2 SYDVKM, per germline. Trimming took 3 bases from V and 7 from J, leaving 15 bases between them. This CDR3 comprises 14 residues. The CDR3 DNA reads TGTGCCAGCAGTTTTCACAGAGGGTATGGTGAAGCTTTCTTT. Amino acid sequence: CASSFHRGYGEAFF.

This clone was seen at least ten times. This may be a read error, as it is one base from a much larger clone. The chain is built from TRBV11-3 and TRBJ1-1, with 7 bases that match TRBD1. This CDR3 contains 16 residues. Germline CDR1 reads SGHNT; CDR2 reads YENEEA. The V gene end was trimmed by 1 base and the J gene end by 2 bases; junction bases not matched to a gene: 7. CDR3 coding DNA: TGTGCCAGCAGCTTAGTAGGGGGCTTATTAAACACTGAAGCTTTCTTT. It specifies CASSLVGGLLNTEAFF.

Only a few counts were recorded for this clone. This chain uses TRBV6-5 with TRBJ2-1; D is undetermined. From germline, CDR1 is MNHEY and CDR2 SVGAGI. The CDR3 has 15 amino acids. CDR3 residues: CVSADLPTTYNEQFF. CDR3 nucleotides: TGTGTCAGTGCCGACCTCCCCACCACCTACAATGAGCAGTTCTTC.

By frequency in the sample, this clone is medium-sized (0.01 to 0.1%). The chain uses TRBV9 and TRBJ2-3; D gene ambiguous. This CDR3 region has 14 residues. Germline CDR1 is SGDLS and CDR2 is YYNGEE. Between the trimmed V and J ends, which lost 5 bases and 2 bases, there was a span of 12 bases. CDR3 nucleotides: TGTGCCAGCAGTCTCAGTCGAATCACAGATACGCAGTATTTT. It codes for CASSLSRITDTQYF.

CDR3 protein: CSARDLLLGYTF. CDR3 coding DNA: TGCAGTGCTAGAGATTTATTGCTCGGCTACACCTTC. V usage is TRBV20-1 and J usage is TRBJ1-2; D unclear. Trimming cost V 0 bases and J 8 bases, with 10 bases left between them. The V gene's germline CDR1 is DFQATT and CDR2 SNEGSKA (reference sequence). The CDR3 sequence is 12 residues long.

CDR3 amino acids: CASSGGWGRTYEQYF. The CDR3 DNA reads as TGTGCCAGCAGTGGGGGTTGGGGGCGCACCTACGAGCAGTACTTC. The gene calls are TRBV6-1 and TRBJ2-7; tentative D call: TRBD1 (6 bases). The V gene lost 4 bases and the J gene lost 2 bases, with 15 bases spanning the gap. The CDR3 sequence is 15 residues long. The V gene's germline CDR1 is MNHNS and CDR2 SASEGT.

This clone was counted between two and nine times. This rearrangement joins TRBV10-3 to TRBJ1-2; unclear D gene. The CDR3 sequence is 14 residues long. Trimming removed 0 bases at V and 4 bases at J, with 9 bases between. Germline lookup yields CDR1 ENHRY and CDR2 SYGVKD. The CDR3 nucleotides are TGTGCCATCAGTGAGTCGCCGGTAGCCTATGGCTACACCTTC. Translated, it gives CAISESPVAYGYTF.

J is TRBJ1-2 and V is TRBV4-1; 8 bases map to TRBD1. The V segment lost 4 bases and the J segment 5 bases; nucleotides outside the gene matches: 3. The CDR3 has 13 residues. Per germline, CDR1 MGHRA and CDR2 YSYEKL. CDR3 loop: CASSLQGGYGYTF. The CDR3 DNA reads as TGCGCCAGCAGCCTACAGGGGGGTTATGGCTACACCTTC.

The chain carries TRBV6-1 and TRBJ2-7, with 10 nucleotides matching TRBD1. The CDR3 sequence is 16 residues long. Germline CDR1 is MNHNS and CDR2 is SASEGT. J gave up 7 bases and V 5 bases, and 14 bases lay outside the gene matches. The CDR3 region is CASSKTPGTGVREQYF. DNA for the CDR3: TGTGCCAGCAGTAAAACCCCCGGGACAGGGGTGAGAGAGCAGTACTTC.

In this sample, this clone turned up many times. The J gene is TRBJ2-1, the V gene TRBV24-1; D call uncertain. CDR1 and CDR2 from the germline V gene are KGHDR and SFDVKD. V lost 5 bases, J lost 7 bases, and 8 bases lay in between. CDR3 length: 12 residues. CDR3 sequence reads: CATSGWSNEQFF. In DNA form, the CDR3 reads TGTGCCACCAGTGGGTGGAGTAATGAGCAGTTCTTC.

J is TRBJ2-7 and V is TRBV11-3; 8 bases are shared with TRBD2. The V segment lost 5 bases and the J segment 6 bases; nucleotides outside the gene matches: 9. In germline, CDR1 is SGHNT, CDR2 YENEEA. The CDR3 covers 14 residues. CDR3 nucleotide sequence: TGTGCCAGCAGCCCCGGGACTAGTCAAATCGAGCAGTACTTC. It encodes CASSPGTSQIEQYF.

This clone is deemed large (0.1 to 1%). The chain carries TRBV20-1 and TRBJ2-1, with 14 bases aligning to TRBD2. Germline V gene sequence: CDR1 DFQATT, CDR2 SNEGSKA (reference sequence). V gave up 3 bases and J gave up 1 base; unmatched junction bases: 5. This CDR3 has 17 amino acids. CDR3 DNA: TGCAGTGCTAGGGGGACTAGCGGGAGAGCTTCCTACAATGAGCAGTTCTTC. Encoded protein: CSARGTSGRASYNEQFF.

This clone was seen a handful of times. The chain carries TRBV15 and TRBJ1-5; 7 bases line up with TRBD1. Germline V gene sequence: CDR1 LNHNV, CDR2 YYDKDF (reference sequence). Losses at the gene ends were 5 bases for V and 3 bases for J; bases not matched to a gene: 4. The CDR3 is 14 residues long. The CDR3 coding sequence is TGTGCCACCAGCCAAGACAGGGACAATCAGCCCCAGCATTTT. It translates to CATSQDRDNQPQHF.

The rearrangement joins TRBV30 to TRBJ1-2; no reliable D call. Deletions cut 1 base from V and 6 bases from J, with 12 bases between. Germline CDR1 and CDR2: GTSNPN and SVGIG (reference sequence). The CDR3 totals 13 residues. DNA of the CDR3: TGTGCCTGGAGTGACTTGGAATCCGATGGCTACACCTTC. Its translation: CAWSDLESDGYTF.